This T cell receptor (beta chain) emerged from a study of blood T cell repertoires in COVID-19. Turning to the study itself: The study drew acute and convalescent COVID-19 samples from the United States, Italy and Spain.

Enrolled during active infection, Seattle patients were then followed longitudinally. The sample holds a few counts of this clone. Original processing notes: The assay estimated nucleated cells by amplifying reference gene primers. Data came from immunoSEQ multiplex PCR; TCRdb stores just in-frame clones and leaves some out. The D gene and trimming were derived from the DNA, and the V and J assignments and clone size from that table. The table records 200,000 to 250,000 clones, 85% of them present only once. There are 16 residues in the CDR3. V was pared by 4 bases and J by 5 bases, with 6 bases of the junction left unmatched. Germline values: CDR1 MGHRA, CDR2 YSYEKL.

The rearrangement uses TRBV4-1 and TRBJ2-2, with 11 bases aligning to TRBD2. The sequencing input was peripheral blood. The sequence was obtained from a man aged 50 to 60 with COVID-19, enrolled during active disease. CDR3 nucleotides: TGCGCCAGCAGCCCTACTAGCGGGGGACCGACCGGGGAGCTGTTTTTT. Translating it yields CASSPTSGGPTGELFF.